The 30 T cell receptor beta chains listed next were all sequenced from one sample in a study of T cell changes during pregnancy in multiple sclerosis. Libraries were prepared by immunoSEQ multiplex PCR; TCRdb keeps only in-frame clonotypes and omits some of them. The table has tens of thousands of clones, over 80% seen once; the top ten hold about 0.15%. Sequences were derived from CD4+ T cells from peripheral blood mononuclear cells, sampled after pregnancy. The receptors come from a female donor in good health, enrolled as a control in a pregnancy study.

This chain connects TRBV5-5 to TRBJ1-5, with 9 bases lining up with TRBD1. J gave up 5 bases and V 6 bases, and 12 bases lay outside the gene matches. From germline, CDR1 is SGHKS and CDR2 YYEKEE (reference sequence). The CDR3 loop spans 16 amino acids. DNA for the CDR3: TGTGCCAGCACCCGGGGACAGGGAGCGGGGGATCAGCCCCAGCATTTT. Translating it yields CASTRGQGAGDQPQHF.

The chain couples TRBV5-1 to TRBJ2-7; D might be TRBD1 (6 bases). The CDR3 runs 15 residues. Deletions cut 5 bases from V and 0 bases from J, with 15 bases between. Germline CDR1 reads SGHRS; CDR2 reads YFSETQ. The CDR3 reads CASRTGDTLSYEQYF. The CDR3 DNA reads as TGCGCCAGCAGAACCGGGGACACCCTCTCCTACGAGCAGTACTTC. The whole variable domain, remainder taken from reference TRBV5-1 and TRBJ2-7, is KAGVTQTPRYLIKTRGQQVTLSCSPISGHRSVSWYQQTPGQGLQFLFEYFSETQRNKGNFPGRFSGRQFSNSRSEMNVSTLELGDSALYLCASRTGDTLSYEQYFGPGTRLTVT.

The V gene is TRBV27, the J gene TRBJ2-7, with unresolved D. V dropped 2 bases and J dropped 6 bases, with 11 bases sitting between them. The germline V gene encodes CDR1 MNHEY and CDR2 SMNVEV (reference sequence). This CDR3 is built from 13 residues. The CDR3 loop is CASSLHFVIEQYF. The CDR3 DNA reads as TGTGCCAGCAGTTTACACTTTGTAATCGAGCAGTACTTC.

This clone occurred once. This chain uses TRBV18 with TRBJ1-2; 9 bases line up with TRBD1. CDR1 is KGHSH and CDR2 is LQKENI in the germline V gene. The CDR3 runs to 15 residues. With V trimmed by 3 bases and J by 7 bases, 9 bases remained unmatched. Here the CDR3 reads CASSPNGQGIGGYTF. The CDR3 DNA reads as TGTGCCAGCTCACCGAACGGACAGGGGATTGGTGGCTACACCTTC.

The chain employs TRBV5-6 and TRBJ1-2, with D maybe TRBD1 (6 bases). V dropped 2 bases and J dropped 8 bases, with 16 bases sitting between them. Germline values: CDR1 SGHDT, CDR2 YYEEEE. The CDR3 consists of 14 residues. CDR3 loop: CASSFGQLREGYTF. In nucleotides, the CDR3 is TGTGCCAGCAGCTTTGGACAGCTGAGGGAGGGCTACACCTTC. Complete variable domain (other parts from reference TRBV5-6 and TRBJ1-2): DAGVTQSPTHLIKTRGQQVTLRCSPKSGHDTVSWYQQALGQGPQFIFQYYEEEERQRGNFPDRFSGHQFPNYSSELNVNALLLGDSALYLCASSFGQLREGYTFGSGTRLTVV.

The rearrangement uses TRBV28 and TRBJ2-3; 10 bases map to TRBD1. The germline CDR1 and CDR2 sequences are MDHEN and SYDVKM. This CDR3 comprises 19 residues. The junction had 12 bases not matched to a gene; V was cut back by 0 bases and J by 3 bases. CDR3 sequence (DNA): TGTGCCAGCAGTTTATGGGGGACCGGGACAGGGGAATCGACAGATACGCAGTATTTT. Its translation: CASSLWGTGTGESTDTQYF.

This clone appeared once. The V and J genes are TRBV9 and TRBJ2-7; a possible D gene is TRBD2 (6 bases). The CDR3 has 15 amino acids. Germline V gene sequence: CDR1 SGDLS, CDR2 YYNGEE. Trimming shortened V by 0 bases and J by 5 bases, and 15 bases separated the two germline ends. The CDR3 reads CASSVGGAGRNEQYF. For the CDR3, the DNA is TGTGCCAGCAGCGTAGGCGGGGCAGGGCGAAACGAGCAGTACTTC.

The chain is built from TRBV4-1 and TRBJ1-1, with D maybe TRBD1 (5 bases). V lost 0 bases to trimming and J lost 4 bases, with 9 bases between them. The CDR3 runs to 14 residues. Per the germline V gene, CDR1 is MGHRA and CDR2 is YSYEKL. CDR3 protein: CASSQDRGITEAFF. CDR3 sequence (DNA): TGCGCCAGCAGCCAAGATCGGGGGATCACTGAAGCTTTCTTT.

The chain carries TRBV11-1 and TRBJ1-5, with D perhaps matching TRBD1 (6 bases). Per the germline V gene, CDR1 is SGHAT and CDR2 is FQDESV (reference sequence). The CDR3 extends over 13 amino acids. Trimming removed 3 bases from V and 4 bases from J, with 7 bases in between. For the CDR3, the DNA is TGTGCCAGCAGCTTGGACAGAAATCAGCCCCAGCATTTT. It is translated as CASSLDRNQPQHF.

This chain links TRBV19 with TRBJ1-1; TRBD1 might be the D (5 bases). Germline loops: CDR1 LNHDA, CDR2 SQIVND (reference sequence). The CDR3 runs 15 residues. Trimming removed 1 base at V and 1 base at J, with 10 bases between. In DNA, the CDR3 is TGTGCCAGTAGTATAGTGTTAGGGGCGAACACTGAAGCTTTCTTT. Amino acids: CASSIVLGANTEAFF. The full variable domain, completed using reference TRBV19 and TRBJ1-1, is DGGITQSPKYLFRKEGQNVTLSCEQNLNHDAMYWYRQDPGQGLRLIYYSQIVNDFQKGDIAEGYSVSREKKESFPLTVTSAQKNPTAFYLCASSIVLGANTEAFFGQGTRLTVV.

J is TRBJ1-3 and V is TRBV5-1; 7 nucleotides agree with TRBD1. Germline V gene lookup returns CDR1 SGHRS and CDR2 YFSETQ. The CDR3 loop spans 17 amino acids. The trim removed 0 bases at V and 0 bases at J, leaving 6 bases unmatched. In nucleotides, the CDR3 is TGCGCCAGCAGCTTGGCCACCGGGACAGACTCTGGAAACACCATATATTTT. As protein: CASSLATGTDSGNTIYF.

The rearrangement uses TRBV27 and TRBJ2-2, with 7 bases that match TRBD1. V lost 6 bases to trimming and J lost 0 bases; unmatched junction nucleotides: 10. The CDR3 has 17 residues. Germline assignment: CDR1 MNHEY and CDR2 SMNVEV (reference sequence). CDR3 sequence (DNA): TGTGCCAGCAGAATCAAACCGGGACAGACGAACACCGGGGAGCTGTTTTTT. Its translation: CASRIKPGQTNTGELFF.

The chain links TRBV7-9 to TRBJ2-3; no clear D gene. Germline V gene lookup returns CDR1 SEHNR and CDR2 FQNEAQ (reference sequence). V dropped 4 bases and J dropped 2 bases, with 10 bases sitting between them. This CDR3 is built from 14 residues. CDR3 sequence (DNA): TGTGCCAGCAGCTCCCAGATTTCCACAGATACGCAGTATTTT. Translating it yields CASSSQISTDTQYF.

The CDR3 reads CASRGLAGRTDTQYF. In DNA, the CDR3 is TGTGCCAGCAGGGGACTAGCGGGGCGCACAGATACGCAGTATTTT. This chain joins TRBV7-2 and TRBJ2-3, with 13 bases fitting TRBD2. This CDR3 is built from 15 residues. Per the germline V gene, CDR1 is SGHTA and CDR2 is FQGNSA. The junction had 1 base not matched to a gene; V was cut back by 6 bases and J by 1 base.

The V and J genes are TRBV5-1 and TRBJ2-3; TRBD2 agrees at 15 bases. The CDR3 is made up of 16 amino acids. V dropped 2 bases and J dropped 3; count of bases not matched to a gene: 1. Germline CDR1 and CDR2: SGHRS and YFSETQ. The CDR3 DNA sequence: TGCGCCAGCAGCTTCGGGACTAGCGGGGGGACAGATACGCAGTATTTT. As protein: CASSFGTSGGTDTQYF. Filled out from reference TRBV5-1 and TRBJ2-3, the complete variable domain reads KAGVTQTPRYLIKTRGQQVTLSCSPISGHRSVSWYQQTPGQGLQFLFEYFSETQRNKGNFPGRFSGRQFSNSRSEMNVSTLELGDSALYLCASSFGTSGGTDTQYFGPGTRLTVL.

V gene TRBV27 combines with J gene TRBJ1-2; a possible D gene is TRBD1 (6 bases). This CDR3 comprises 15 residues. The germline gives CDR1 MNHEY, CDR2 SMNVEV (reference sequence). Trimming pared 1 base from V and 7 bases from J, leaving 16 bases between. The CDR3 is CASSLLLGGAGGYTF. The DNA of the CDR3 is TGTGCCAGCAGTTTATTGTTGGGGGGGGCGGGTGGCTACACCTTC.

The J gene is TRBJ1-2, the V gene TRBV27; 7 bases fit TRBD1. The ends lost 5 bases at V and 8 bases at J; junction bases unmatched: 8. Germline lookup yields CDR1 MNHEY and CDR2 SMNVEV (reference sequence). The CDR3 is 13 amino acids. CDR3 amino acids: CASSLLGGGGYTF. The CDR3 coding sequence is TGTGCCAGCAGTCTTTTAGGGGGCGGGGGCTACACCTTC.

This chain uses TRBV5-8 with TRBJ2-4; D remains ambiguous. Germline assignment: CDR1 SGHTS and CDR2 YDEGEE. V gave up 4 bases and J gave up 1 base, with 9 bases separating them. The CDR3 runs to 14 residues. The CDR3 loop is CASSQELAKNIQYF. The CDR3 DNA reads as TGTGCCAGCAGCCAGGAATTGGCCAAAAACATTCAGTACTTC.

V is TRBV7-8 and J is TRBJ2-7, with TRBD2 identical over 8 bases. Unmatched junction bases numbered 4, after V lost 7 bases and J lost 2 bases. CDR1 and CDR2 (germline): SGHVS, FQNEAQ. The CDR3 length is 13 residues. The CDR3 is CASKVGGAYEQYF. The CDR3 region has the DNA TGTGCCAGCAAGGTCGGGGGGGCCTACGAGCAGTACTTC. Full variable domain (outside the CDR3, taken from reference TRBV7-8 and TRBJ2-7): GAGVSQSPRYKVAKRGQDVALRCDPISGHVSLFWYQQALGQGPEFLTYFQNEAQLDKSGLPSDRFFAERPEGSVSTLKIQRTQQEDSAVYLCASKVGGAYEQYFGPGTRLTVT.

The CDR3 DNA is TGTGCTAGTTCACGAGGTCCTGCAAATGGCTACACCTTC. Translation gives CASSRGPANGYTF. The chain has TRBV12-5 and TRBJ1-2; no clear D. Trimming stripped 8 bases from V and 6 bases from J, with 16 bases between. The germline CDR1 and CDR2 sequences are LGHNT and FRNRAP. This CDR3 has 13 amino acids.

This clone was seen a handful of times. This chain connects TRBV19 to TRBJ1-1, with TRBD1 as a possible D gene (6 bases). CDR3 length: 14 residues. Germline V lookup: CDR1 LNHDA, CDR2 SQIVND (reference sequence). V gave up 5 bases and J gave up 6 bases, with 16 bases separating them. CDR3 residues: CASSSRGGIPEAFF. The CDR3 coding sequence is TGTGCCAGTAGTTCCAGAGGGGGAATCCCTGAAGCTTTCTTT. The variable domain in full, with the rest retrieved from reference TRBV19 and TRBJ1-1, is DGGITQSPKYLFRKEGQNVTLSCEQNLNHDAMYWYRQDPGQGLRLIYYSQIVNDFQKGDIAEGYSVSREKKESFPLTVTSAQKNPTAFYLCASSSRGGIPEAFFGQGTRLTVV.

V and J are TRBV7-6 and TRBJ1-2; 7 bases are shared with TRBD1. With V trimmed by 5 bases and J by 8 bases, 8 bases remained unmatched. Germline loops: CDR1 SGHVS, CDR2 FNYEAQ. CDR3 length: 13 amino acids. In nucleotides, the CDR3 is TGTGCCAGCAGCCGAGACAGGGCGAGCGGCTACACCTTC. It translates to CASSRDRASGYTF. Filled out from reference TRBV7-6 and TRBJ1-2, the complete variable domain reads GAGVSQSPRYKVTKRGQDVALRCDPISGHVSLYWYRQALGQGPEFLTYFNYEAQQDKSGLPNDRFSAERPEGSISTLTIQRTEQRDSAMYRCASSRDRASGYTFGSGTRLTVV.

The chain joins TRBV28 to TRBJ1-6, with TRBD1 identical over 9 bases. CDR1 MDHEN and CDR2 SYDVKM come from the germline V gene. Unmatched junction bases numbered 12, after V lost 8 bases and J lost 4 bases. There are 17 residues in the CDR3. The DNA of the CDR3 is TGTGCCAGCGGACGAGGGGGGACAGGGAGGTATAATTCACCCCTCCACTTT. Encoded protein: CASGRGGTGRYNSPLHF.

Written as DNA, the CDR3 is TGTGCCAGCAGCTTAGGGGGAGACAGGGACGAGCAGTACTTC. This gives the protein CASSLGGDRDEQYF. This chain joins TRBV7-8 and TRBJ2-7; 7 bases agree with TRBD1. Trimming at V came to 1 base and at J to 5 bases, leaving 5 bases not matched to a gene. Germline assignment: CDR1 SGHVS and CDR2 FQNEAQ. There are 14 residues in the CDR3.

This chain uses TRBV7-2 with TRBJ1-3; D possibly corresponds to TRBD1 (6 bases). CDR1 and CDR2 from the germline V gene are SGHTA and FQGNSA. CDR3 length: 16 residues. V lost 5 bases, J lost 1 base, and 15 bases lay in between. The CDR3 nucleotides are TGTGCCAGCAGCCAAGAGCCGACAGGTTCTGGAAACACCATATATTTT. Amino acids: CASSQEPTGSGNTIYF.

V usage is TRBV18 and J usage is TRBJ2-1, with 7 bases matching TRBD2. With 1 base clipped from V and 3 bases from J, the junction kept 3 bases outside the gene matches. Germline V lookup: CDR1 KGHSH, CDR2 LQKENI. The length of the CDR3 is 15 residues. As DNA, the CDR3 is TGTGCCAGCTCACCACAGGGCGGGAGCTACAATGAGCAGTTCTTC. Residues: CASSPQGGSYNEQFF.

This clone was recorded only once. The chain joins TRBV27 to TRBJ1-4, with a possible D match to TRBD1 (5 bases). The ends were cut back, 3 bases at V and 10 bases at J, with 24 bases in the middle. Germline loops: CDR1 MNHEY, CDR2 SMNVEV (reference sequence). This CDR3 is built from 17 residues. The CDR3 is CASSFSRRRSGGGKLFF. CDR3 nucleotides: TGTGCCAGCAGTTTCTCTCGAAGAAGGTCAGGCGGGGGAAAACTGTTTTTT.

This clone has a single count. V is TRBV9 and J is TRBJ1-2, with TRBD1 matching 7 bases. This CDR3 comprises 15 residues. V was pared by 4 bases and J by 5 bases, with 11 bases of the junction left unmatched. CDR1 is SGDLS, CDR2 YYNGEE, per germline. CDR3 sequence reads: CASSTTGQQFYGYTF. The CDR3, as DNA: TGTGCCAGCAGCACAACGGGACAGCAGTTTTATGGCTACACCTTC.

This clone was observed once. J is TRBJ2-1 and V is TRBV29-1; tentative D call: TRBD1 (6 bases). The CDR3 runs to 11 residues. CDR1 and CDR2 (germline): SQVTM, ANQGSEA. V lost 8 bases to trimming and J lost 5 bases, with 10 bases between them. CDR3 sequence reads: CSSQGNNEQFF. In DNA, the CDR3 is TGCAGCTCCCAGGGGAACAATGAGCAGTTCTTC.

The chain has TRBV2 and TRBJ2-1; 10 nucleotides line up with TRBD1. The trim removed 7 bases at V and 8 bases at J, leaving 8 bases unmatched. CDR1 and CDR2 from the germline V gene are SNHLY and FYNNEI. The CDR3 is 14 amino acids. The CDR3 spells CASIWDRGSYEQFF. CDR3 coding DNA: TGTGCCAGCATATGGGACAGGGGTTCTTATGAGCAGTTCTTC.